These 8 T cell receptor beta chains share one sample of origin, sequenced in a study of Ad26.COV2.S vaccination and SARS-CoV-2 variants. TCRdb's table, derived via immunoSEQ multiplex PCR, lists solely in-frame clones and lacks some. This sample has 440,000 or so clones, with about 90% found just once. Treatment: roughly 19 received Ad26.COV2.S at low or high dose, single or two shots; roughly 5 received placebo; per-sample allocation not given. Sampling took place 63 days after the first vaccine or placebo injection. The specimen comprised peripheral blood, sampled in a trial of Ad26.COV2.S vaccine versus placebo. These receptors were obtained from a person between 18 and 65 years old who received the Ad26.COV2.S COVID-19 vaccine or a placebo.

This chain connects TRBV6-5 to TRBJ1-4; D not certain. Germline V CDR1 and CDR2: MNHEY, SVGAGI. The CDR3 has 13 amino acids. The V end lost 8 bases, the J end lost 0 bases, and 7 bases lay between the germline ends. The CDR3 DNA sequence: TGTGCCAGCCAAACCTCAACTAATGAAAAACTGTTTTTT. Protein: CASQTSTNEKLFF.

The gene calls are TRBV5-8 and TRBJ1-1; the D is unclear. CDR3 length: 16 residues. Trimming removed 3 bases from V and 5 bases from J, with 20 bases in between. The germline V gene encodes CDR1 SGHTS and CDR2 YDEGEE. CDR3 DNA sequence: TGTGCCAGCAGCTACGTCCCTGGACGGCCTAGGACTGAAGCTTTCTTT. This gives the protein CASSYVPGRPRTEAFF. The complete variable domain, with remaining parts taken from reference TRBV5-8 and TRBJ1-1, reads EAGVTQSPTHLIKTRGQQATLRCSPISGHTSVYWYQQALGLGLQFLLWYDEGEERNRGNFPPRFSGRQFPNYSSELNVNALELEDSALYLCASSYVPGRPRTEAFFGQGTRLTVV.

This chain connects TRBV7-9 to TRBJ1-1; tentative D call: TRBD1 (5 bases). This CDR3 region has 15 residues. V dropped 2 bases and J dropped 0 bases, with 10 bases sitting between them. Germline V gene sequence: CDR1 SEHNR, CDR2 FQNEAQ (reference sequence). CDR3: CASSLSQGLNTEAFF. For the CDR3, the DNA is TGTGCCAGCAGCTTATCTCAGGGACTGAACACTGAAGCTTTCTTT.

The CDR3 reads CASSPDRGLTEAFF. The DNA of the CDR3 is TGTGCCAGTAGCCCCGACAGGGGGCTTACTGAAGCTTTCTTT. The chain is built from TRBV19 and TRBJ1-1; TRBD1 agrees at 10 bases. Per germline, CDR1 LNHDA and CDR2 SQIVND (reference sequence). The CDR3 covers 14 residues. The trim removed 6 bases at V and 5 bases at J, leaving 6 bases unmatched.

The chain combines TRBV3-1 (or the pseudogene TRBV3-2) with TRBJ1-2, with D possibly matching TRBD1 (5 bases). The CDR3 totals 17 residues. Germline assignment: CDR1 LGHDT and CDR2 YNNKEL (reference sequence). Between the trimmed V and J ends, which lost 1 base and 5 bases, there was a span of 20 bases. The CDR3 is CASSQVIGEFWRYGYTF. The CDR3 bases are TGTGCCAGCAGCCAAGTAATAGGGGAATTTTGGAGGTATGGCTACACCTTC.

The chain carries TRBV29-1 and TRBJ2-3, with 9 bases identical to TRBD1. V shed 6 bases and J 6 bases; nucleotides not matched to a gene: 10. CDR1 and CDR2 (germline): SQVTM, ANQGSEA. The CDR3 sequence is 14 residues long. The CDR3 region has the DNA TGCAGCGTGGGACAGGGAGGGAGCAGGGATACGCAGTATTTT. Its protein is CSVGQGGSRDTQYF.

In nucleotides, the CDR3 is TGTGCCAGCAGTTACCGGACTAGCGGGGGACAAGAGACCCAGTACTTC. Translating gives CASSYRTSGGQETQYF. The chain combines TRBV6-2 or TRBV6-3 with TRBJ2-5, with TRBD2 matching 13 bases. V trimming: 2 bases; J trimming: 2 bases; junction bases outside the gene matches: 2. CDR3 length: 16 amino acids. Germline V gene data show CDR1 as MNHEY and CDR2 as SVGEGT.

The V gene is TRBV4-3, the J gene TRBJ1-4; possibly TRBD1 for D (5 bases). Germline CDR1 LGHNA, CDR2 YSLEER. This CDR3 is built from 18 residues. The V and J ends lost 3 bases and 8 bases respectively, with 25 bases between them. The CDR3 bases are TGCGCCAGCAGCCAGCAAGGGCCCCAGACAGCGAGAGGGGAAAAACTGTTTTTT. It translates to CASSQQGPQTARGEKLFF.